This passage covers 21 T cell receptor beta chains from one sample sequenced in a study of OX40 agonist ivuxolimab in advanced cancers. Here immunoSEQ multiplex PCR was the method, and the copy in TCRdb shows in-frame clones only, minus some. Of fewer than 75,000 clones in the sample, over 70% were seen once. The sequences come from CD4+ or CD8+ T cells sorted from blood, collected in a trial of the OX40 agonist ivuxolimab. These receptors came from an adult with an advanced solid tumor such as melanoma, head and neck, liver or kidney cancer.

V and J are TRBV7-9 and TRBJ1-1; TRBD1 matches 9 bases. The CDR3 sequence is 15 residues long. Per germline, CDR1 SEHNR and CDR2 FQNEAQ (reference sequence). V lost 4 bases to trimming and J lost 3 bases; unmatched junction nucleotides: 6. CDR3 residues: CASSSGTGLYTEAFF. The CDR3 DNA sequence: TGTGCCAGCAGCTCCGGGACAGGGTTGTACACTGAAGCTTTCTTT.

This clone has a handful of counts. This sequence joins TRBV5-4 and TRBJ2-1, with TRBD2 identical over 9 bases. CDR1 SGHNT and CDR2 YYREEE come from the germline V gene (reference sequence). After removal of 2 bases from V and 9 bases from J, the junction contained 6 bases not matched to a gene. The CDR3 is 14 amino acids. The CDR3 here is CASSFRLAGTEQFF. CDR3 DNA sequence: TGTGCCAGCAGCTTCCGGCTAGCGGGAACTGAGCAGTTCTTC.

This chain uses TRBV7-2 with TRBJ2-2; TRBD2 agrees at 9 bases. The CDR3 extends over 16 amino acids. CDR1 SGHTA and CDR2 FQGNSA come from the germline V gene. V was pared by 5 bases and J by 5 bases, with 9 bases of the junction left unmatched. The CDR3 loop reads CASSPNSGSRTGELFF. The CDR3, as DNA: TGTGCCAGCAGCCCAAATAGCGGGAGCCGGACCGGGGAGCTGTTTTTT.

V is TRBV30 and J is TRBJ2-3; TRBD1 aligns across 7 bases. The CDR3 covers 14 residues. Germline values: CDR1 GTSNPN, CDR2 SVGIG (reference sequence). J gave up 6 bases and V 4 bases, and 10 bases lay outside the gene matches. CDR3 in amino acids: CAWNPQGVVDTQYF. The DNA for the CDR3 is TGTGCCTGGAACCCGCAGGGGGTGGTGGATACGCAGTATTTT.

The chain joins TRBV7-2 to TRBJ2-3; D is perhaps TRBD2 (6 bases). This CDR3 region has 16 residues. V lost 0 bases and J 0 bases, leaving 10 bases between the germline ends. Per germline, CDR1 SGHTA and CDR2 FQGNSA. CDR3 DNA sequence: TGTGCCAGCAGCTTAGCGAGGCTAGCGAGCACAGATACGCAGTATTTT. Amino acid sequence: CASSLARLASTDTQYF.

The chain employs TRBV7-7 and TRBJ2-5, with a weak D call TRBD1 (6 bases). The J call may be mistaken, given a closer DNA end match to TRBJ2-7. CDR3 length: 13 residues. Germline V gene sequence: CDR1 SSHAT, CDR2 FNYEAQ (reference sequence). This CDR3 is CASTRGPGGEQYF. The CDR3 nucleotides are TGTGCCAGCACCAGGGGCCCCGGCGGCGAGCAGTACTTC.

This clone is a singleton in its sample. V gene TRBV4-1 combines with J gene TRBJ1-1; D remains unclear. Germline assignment: CDR1 MGHRA and CDR2 YSYEKL. CDR3 size: 15 residues. Trimming pared 2 bases from V and 1 base from J, leaving 11 bases between. CDR3 sequence (DNA): TGCGCCAGCAGCCAAAAAGGCCCGCCGAACACTGAAGCTTTCTTT. Translating gives CASSQKGPPNTEAFF.

The chain is built from TRBV7-9 and TRBJ2-3; D gene ambiguous. The CDR3 has 13 residues. The germline V and J ends were trimmed by 1 base and 4 bases, with 6 bases remaining between them. Germline loops: CDR1 SEHNR, CDR2 FQNEAQ (reference sequence). The DNA of the CDR3 is TGTGCCAGCAGCTTAGGGGCCCCAGATACGCAGTATTTT. It encodes CASSLGAPDTQYF.

This clone was seen a handful of times. The chain's CDR3 is CASSYGTSGSHEQYF. In DNA, the CDR3 is TGTGCCAGCAGCTATGGGACTAGCGGGAGCCACGAGCAGTACTTC. The chain links TRBV7-3 to TRBJ2-7; 14 bases map to TRBD2. Germline CDR1 is SGHTA and CDR2 is FQGTGA. CDR3 length: 15 amino acids. V was pared by 4 bases and J by 5 bases, with 4 bases of the junction left unmatched.

The J gene is TRBJ1-1, the V gene TRBV18, with a possible D match to TRBD1 (6 bases). V was shortened by 3 bases and J by 1 base, with 12 bases between the two germline ends. This CDR3 contains 15 residues. Per the germline V gene, CDR1 is KGHSH and CDR2 is LQKENI. In DNA, the CDR3 is TGTGCCAGCTCACCCCAGGGACACTCGAACACTGAAGCTTTCTTT. Translated, it gives CASSPQGHSNTEAFF.

The chain has TRBV28 and TRBJ1-1; D is unclear. V was cut by 1 base and J by 11 bases, with 14 bases left in between. CDR1 is MDHEN and CDR2 is SYDVKM in the germline V gene. The CDR3 totals 13 residues. The CDR3 loop is CASSLLFKDSAFF. DNA for the CDR3: TGTGCCAGCAGTTTATTATTCAAGGATTCGGCTTTCTTT.

The gene calls are TRBV21-1 and TRBJ2-5; TRBD2 was called by the table and not checked on the DNA. TRBV21-1 is tagged as a pseudogene. The CDR3 spans 15 residues. The CDR3 is CASSKGLGRGETQYF. The DNA of the CDR3 is TGTGCCAGCAGCAAAGGGCTGGGCCGGGGAGAGACCCAGTACTTC.

This clone ranks as medium-sized (0.01 to 0.1%). The CDR3 reads CASSITAGTPEAFF. The CDR3 nucleotides are TGTGCCAGTAGTATAACCGCCGGGACCCCCGAAGCTTTCTTT. The rearrangement joins TRBV19 to TRBJ1-1, with D tentatively TRBD1 (5 bases). With 2 bases removed from V and 8 bases from J, the gap between germline ends came to 15 bases. The CDR3 is made up of 14 amino acids. Germline CDR1 reads LNHDA; CDR2 reads SQIVND (reference sequence).

The genes are TRBV11-2 and TRBJ2-5; D unclear. The CDR3 runs 16 residues. With 5 bases removed from V and 1 base from J, the gap between germline ends came to 17 bases. Germline CDR1 is SGHAT and CDR2 is FQNNGV. CDR3 coding DNA: TGTGCCAGCAGCCGCGGCAGTCTTATGCTCCAAGAGACCCAGTACTTC. Its translation is CASSRGSLMLQETQYF.

The chain has TRBV6-5 and TRBJ2-3; possibly TRBD1 for D (5 bases). Trimming shortened V by 6 bases and J by 1 base, and 14 bases separated the two germline ends. Germline CDR1 and CDR2: MNHEY and SVGAGI. The CDR3 spans 15 residues. As DNA, the CDR3 is TGTGCCAGCAGCTCTAAGGAGACAGGCACAGATACGCAGTATTTT. This translates into CASSSKETGTDTQYF.

This clone was detected a few times. The chain recombines TRBV28 with TRBJ2-3; D is unresolved. Trimming took off 4 bases at V and 2 bases at J, with 7 bases between the two ends. Germline V gene data show CDR1 as MDHEN and CDR2 as SYDVKM. The CDR3 loop spans 13 amino acids. The chain's CDR3 is CASSSADTDTQYF. CDR3 sequence (DNA): TGTGCCAGCAGTTCTGCCGACACAGATACGCAGTATTTT.

The chain has TRBV29-1 and TRBJ1-5; 8 nucleotides line up with TRBD1. Trimming cost V 6 bases and J 7 bases; bases outside gene matches: 11. There are 14 residues in the CDR3. Germline V gene lookup returns CDR1 SQVTM and CDR2 ANQGSEA. The CDR3 bases are TGCAGCGTCGTCCTTCAGGGGGCTGGACAGCCCCAGCATTTT. Translated: CSVVLQGAGQPQHF.

This clone was seen only a few times. The J gene is TRBJ1-1, the V gene TRBV28; a weak D match, TRBD1 (6 bases). The CDR3 spans 14 residues. V dropped 4 bases and J dropped 5 bases, with 14 bases sitting between them. CDR1 and CDR2 from the germline V gene are MDHEN and SYDVKM. The DNA for the CDR3 is TGTGCCAGCAGTTACCGACAGGAGGGGACTGAAGCTTTCTTT. Its translation: CASSYRQEGTEAFF.

This chain uses TRBV11-2 with TRBJ1-2, with 9 bases fitting TRBD1. The CDR3 is made up of 13 amino acids. With V trimmed by 4 bases and J by 5 bases, 2 bases remained unmatched. Germline assignment: CDR1 SGHAT and CDR2 FQNNGV. CDR3 sequence reads: CASSSQGAYGYTF. The CDR3 region has the DNA TGTGCCAGCAGCTCACAGGGGGCATATGGCTACACCTTC.

The chain uses TRBV2 and TRBJ1-3; D gene unclear. Germline CDR1 reads SNHLY; CDR2 reads FYNNEI. This CDR3 is 17 amino acids long. The V gene lost 0 bases and the J gene lost 0 bases, with 12 bases spanning the gap. CDR3 sequence reads: CASSEAGGVSSGNTIYF. The CDR3 region has the DNA TGTGCCAGCAGTGAAGCGGGAGGCGTAAGCTCTGGAAACACCATATATTTT.

The chain uses TRBV7-2 and TRBJ2-5; 8 nucleotides agree with TRBD1. Germline CDR1 reads SGHTA; CDR2 reads FQGNSA. The CDR3 totals 18 residues. The V segment lost 2 bases and the J segment 5 bases; nucleotides outside the gene matches: 16. The CDR3 loop is CASSLSGAGTGSGETQYF. CDR3 bases: TGTGCCAGCAGCTTAAGCGGAGCTGGGACAGGCTCGGGGGAGACCCAGTACTTC.